This T cell receptor (beta chain) was recorded in a study of glioma-infiltrating T cells after dendritic cell vaccination. Study-wide context: Dendritic cells derived from monocytes and pulsed with autologous tumor lysate formed the vaccine. Study outcomes and limitations: Longer survival after dendritic cell vaccination followed higher pretreatment TIL content.

The time point here: after dendritic cell vaccination, including at tumor progression/relapse. PBMC were collected before vaccination, two weeks after the third vaccination, and at progression. About this clone: Its antigen is still unknown.

The CDR3 is 18 residues long. Trimming removed 1 base from V and 5 bases from J; junction bases left unmatched: 13. Germline V gene data show CDR1 as LGHNA and CDR2 as YNFKEQ. Amplification used 60 V beta primers and 13 J beta primers. The table came from immunoSEQ multiplex PCR; TCRdb's copy has only in-frame clones and leaves some out. This sample has approximately 50,000 clones; 89% occur once, and the top ten carry around 5%. The gene calls are TRBV4-2 and TRBJ2-5, with 10 positions matching TRBD2. Source: blood, taken after dendritic cell vaccination. This TCR was recovered from a human donor with glioblastoma. DNA for the CDR3: TGTGCCAGCAGCCAAGTTTGGACTAGCGGAGGCATTCGGGAGACCCAGTACTTC. Protein product: CASSQVWTSGGIRETQYF.